Sequencing of this T cell receptor (beta chain) was carried out in a study of T cell responses to AZD1222 COVID-19 vaccine. Assay: immunoSEQ multiplex PCR; the TCRdb copy retains only in-frame clones and omits some. The sample consists of about 120,000 clones, about 88% of them appearing once. This CDR3 has 13 residues. Germline trimming cut 7 bases from V and 1 base from J; bases unmatched to any gene: 0. The J gene is TRBJ2-3, the V gene TRBV12-3 or TRBV12-4, with 9 bases fitting TRBD2. The sequence came from an adult in good health. Sequenced here: peripheral blood, sampled on day 0 of AZD1222 vaccination. CDR3: CASKRGGTDTQYF. The CDR3 DNA reads TGTGCCAGCAAGCGGGGGGGCACAGATACGCAGTATTTT.